The 2 T cell receptor beta chains reported below all come from one sample, sequenced in a study of blood T cell repertoires in COVID-19 (dated by TCRdb to 2018 to 2021). Library prep was done by the immunoSEQ multiplex PCR assay. TCRdb re-hosts the immuneACCESS table, in-frame sequences only. Its copies lack some clones; in the studies checked, an unresolved V gene accounts for under half of them, and the cause for the rest is not known. This sample gives 210,000 or so clones in total; approximately 81% of them show up just once. The ten most abundant clones make up 15% to 20% of the sample. Sequenced input: peripheral blood. The receptor set was obtained from a woman of 80 years or more with active or convalescent COVID-19.

The chain uses TRBV4-3 and TRBJ1-4; D is perhaps TRBD1 (5 bases). Germline V CDR1 and CDR2: LGHNA, YSLEER. This CDR3 is 18 amino acids long. Trimming shortened V by 3 bases and J by 4 bases, and 21 bases separated the two germline ends. Here the CDR3 DNA reads TGCGCCAGCAGCCAGTTCACCCGCCCCGACAGCAGTAATGAAAAACTGTTTTTT. Translated, it gives CASSQFTRPDSSNEKLFF.

The gene calls are TRBV28 and TRBJ1-5, with 9 bases that match TRBD1. This CDR3 spans 15 amino acids. V lost 2 bases, J lost 5 bases, and 4 bases stayed unmatched. Germline CDR1 MDHEN, CDR2 SYDVKM. The CDR3 bases are TGTGCCAGCAGTTTAACGGGACAGGGAGATCAGCCCCAGCATTTT. It encodes CASSLTGQGDQPQHF. Combining the CDR3 with reference TRBV28 and TRBJ1-5 gives the whole variable domain DVKVTQSSRYLVKRTGEKVFLECVQDMDHENMFWYRQDPGLGLRLIYFSYDVKMKEKGDIPEGYSVSREKKERFSLILESASTNQTSMYLCASSLTGQGDQPQHFGDGTRLSIL.